The TCR beta chain described here comes from a study of T-cell reconstitution after alpha-beta-depleted transplantation in children. This clonotype was counted ten times or more. During its preparation, the TCRbeta library received unique molecular identifiers. TCRdb ran MiXCR on the PCR reads and lists one entry per CDR3 protein. The sample gives about 110,000 distinct CDR3 sequences, 10% of which show up once; 8% is in the top ten. The J segment lost 5 bases and the V segment lost 2 bases, leaving 8 bases of the junction unmatched. CDR1 and CDR2 (germline): LGHDT, YNNKEL (reference sequence). The CDR3 extends over 15 amino acids.

Sequenced material: PBMCs from the stem cell graft donor, taken from the stem cell graft. This sequence joins TRBV3-1 and TRBJ2-5; TRBD1 agrees at 7 bases. The sequence came from a human donor who donated a stem cell graft to a child with acute lymphoblastic leukemia. The CDR3 DNA is TGTGCCAGCAGCCAAAGGCGACAGGGAACGGAGACCCAGTACTTC. It codes for CASSQRRQGTETQYF.